This T cell receptor beta chain was sequenced during a study of blood T cells in healthy people across ages. The germline V gene encodes CDR1 SGHTA and CDR2 FQGNSA. CDR3 length: 11 amino acids. V lost 3 bases and J lost 6, with 5 bases in between. Together with a sample-barcoded 5' primer, a J-beta primer mix was included in a second PCR lasting about 7 to 12 cycles. Sequencing recovered at least 2.5 million CDR3-containing paired-end reads from each sample. One entry per CDR3 protein results from TCRdb running MiXCR on the 5' RACE reads. Of hundreds of thousands of distinct CDR3 sequences in the sample, roughly 25% were seen once. The same data also contributed to another study, on T cells of mothers and their children. That work contributes: Slightly, though not significantly, more overlap was seen in related than in unrelated mother-child pairs.

This chain links TRBV7-2 with TRBJ2-5, with D unclear. Sequenced sample: blood. This receptor was identified in a boy aged 5-17 years in good health. This chain's CDR3 is CASSFRQTQYF. DNA of the CDR3: TGTGCCAGCAGCTTTAGACAGACCCAGTACTTC. The full variable domain, completed using reference TRBV7-2 and TRBJ2-5, is GAGVSQSPSNKVTEKGKDVELRCDPISGHTALYWYRQSLGQGLEFLIYFQGNSAPDKSGLPSDRFSAERTGGSVSTLTIQRTQQEDSAVYLCASSFRQTQYFGPGTRLLVL.